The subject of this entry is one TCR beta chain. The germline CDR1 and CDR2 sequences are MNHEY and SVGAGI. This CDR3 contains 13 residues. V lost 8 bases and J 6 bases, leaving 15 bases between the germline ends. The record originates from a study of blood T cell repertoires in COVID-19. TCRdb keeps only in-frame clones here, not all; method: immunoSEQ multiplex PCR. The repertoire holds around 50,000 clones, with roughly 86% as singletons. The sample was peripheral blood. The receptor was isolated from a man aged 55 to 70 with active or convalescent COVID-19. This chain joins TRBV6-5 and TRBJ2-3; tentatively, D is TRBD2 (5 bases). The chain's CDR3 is CASEAQPGDTQYF. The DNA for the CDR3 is TGTGCCAGCGAAGCCCAGCCGGGGGATACGCAGTATTTT.